The present TCR beta chain was sequenced within a study of shared clonotypes between healthy human individuals. Study information: CD4 naive and CD4 memory each took three plates per donor, while CD8 naive took two and CD8 memory one.

Only CD45RO-negative cells positively selected for CCR7 counted as naive CD8 cells, so terminally differentiated effector memory CD45RA+ cells were excluded. Donors included only healthy HIV-negative adults lacking recent acute infections or vaccinations. There are 17 residues in the CDR3. From germline, CDR1 is SGHTA and CDR2 FQGNSA. V lost 5 bases, J lost 0 bases, and 17 bases lay in between. Some clones are missing from TCRdb's copy, which holds only in-frame ones; the method was immunoSEQ multiplex PCR. The profile shows 800,000 or so clones, about 96% of them singletons. This chain uses TRBV7-2 with TRBJ1-5; the D is unclear. The sample taken for sequencing was naive CD8+ T cells sorted from blood. This TCR came from a man aged 25-45 years in good health. CDR3 amino acids: CASSPDVSPYSNQPQHF. CDR3 sequence (DNA): TGTGCCAGCAGCCCAGACGTCAGCCCATATAGCAATCAGCCCCAGCATTTT. Variable domain in full (rest from reference TRBV7-2 and TRBJ1-5): GAGVSQSPSNKVTEKGKDVELRCDPISGHTALYWYRQSLGQGLEFLIYFQGNSAPDKSGLPSDRFSAERTGGSVSTLTIQRTQQEDSAVYLCASSPDVSPYSNQPQHFGDGTRLSIL.